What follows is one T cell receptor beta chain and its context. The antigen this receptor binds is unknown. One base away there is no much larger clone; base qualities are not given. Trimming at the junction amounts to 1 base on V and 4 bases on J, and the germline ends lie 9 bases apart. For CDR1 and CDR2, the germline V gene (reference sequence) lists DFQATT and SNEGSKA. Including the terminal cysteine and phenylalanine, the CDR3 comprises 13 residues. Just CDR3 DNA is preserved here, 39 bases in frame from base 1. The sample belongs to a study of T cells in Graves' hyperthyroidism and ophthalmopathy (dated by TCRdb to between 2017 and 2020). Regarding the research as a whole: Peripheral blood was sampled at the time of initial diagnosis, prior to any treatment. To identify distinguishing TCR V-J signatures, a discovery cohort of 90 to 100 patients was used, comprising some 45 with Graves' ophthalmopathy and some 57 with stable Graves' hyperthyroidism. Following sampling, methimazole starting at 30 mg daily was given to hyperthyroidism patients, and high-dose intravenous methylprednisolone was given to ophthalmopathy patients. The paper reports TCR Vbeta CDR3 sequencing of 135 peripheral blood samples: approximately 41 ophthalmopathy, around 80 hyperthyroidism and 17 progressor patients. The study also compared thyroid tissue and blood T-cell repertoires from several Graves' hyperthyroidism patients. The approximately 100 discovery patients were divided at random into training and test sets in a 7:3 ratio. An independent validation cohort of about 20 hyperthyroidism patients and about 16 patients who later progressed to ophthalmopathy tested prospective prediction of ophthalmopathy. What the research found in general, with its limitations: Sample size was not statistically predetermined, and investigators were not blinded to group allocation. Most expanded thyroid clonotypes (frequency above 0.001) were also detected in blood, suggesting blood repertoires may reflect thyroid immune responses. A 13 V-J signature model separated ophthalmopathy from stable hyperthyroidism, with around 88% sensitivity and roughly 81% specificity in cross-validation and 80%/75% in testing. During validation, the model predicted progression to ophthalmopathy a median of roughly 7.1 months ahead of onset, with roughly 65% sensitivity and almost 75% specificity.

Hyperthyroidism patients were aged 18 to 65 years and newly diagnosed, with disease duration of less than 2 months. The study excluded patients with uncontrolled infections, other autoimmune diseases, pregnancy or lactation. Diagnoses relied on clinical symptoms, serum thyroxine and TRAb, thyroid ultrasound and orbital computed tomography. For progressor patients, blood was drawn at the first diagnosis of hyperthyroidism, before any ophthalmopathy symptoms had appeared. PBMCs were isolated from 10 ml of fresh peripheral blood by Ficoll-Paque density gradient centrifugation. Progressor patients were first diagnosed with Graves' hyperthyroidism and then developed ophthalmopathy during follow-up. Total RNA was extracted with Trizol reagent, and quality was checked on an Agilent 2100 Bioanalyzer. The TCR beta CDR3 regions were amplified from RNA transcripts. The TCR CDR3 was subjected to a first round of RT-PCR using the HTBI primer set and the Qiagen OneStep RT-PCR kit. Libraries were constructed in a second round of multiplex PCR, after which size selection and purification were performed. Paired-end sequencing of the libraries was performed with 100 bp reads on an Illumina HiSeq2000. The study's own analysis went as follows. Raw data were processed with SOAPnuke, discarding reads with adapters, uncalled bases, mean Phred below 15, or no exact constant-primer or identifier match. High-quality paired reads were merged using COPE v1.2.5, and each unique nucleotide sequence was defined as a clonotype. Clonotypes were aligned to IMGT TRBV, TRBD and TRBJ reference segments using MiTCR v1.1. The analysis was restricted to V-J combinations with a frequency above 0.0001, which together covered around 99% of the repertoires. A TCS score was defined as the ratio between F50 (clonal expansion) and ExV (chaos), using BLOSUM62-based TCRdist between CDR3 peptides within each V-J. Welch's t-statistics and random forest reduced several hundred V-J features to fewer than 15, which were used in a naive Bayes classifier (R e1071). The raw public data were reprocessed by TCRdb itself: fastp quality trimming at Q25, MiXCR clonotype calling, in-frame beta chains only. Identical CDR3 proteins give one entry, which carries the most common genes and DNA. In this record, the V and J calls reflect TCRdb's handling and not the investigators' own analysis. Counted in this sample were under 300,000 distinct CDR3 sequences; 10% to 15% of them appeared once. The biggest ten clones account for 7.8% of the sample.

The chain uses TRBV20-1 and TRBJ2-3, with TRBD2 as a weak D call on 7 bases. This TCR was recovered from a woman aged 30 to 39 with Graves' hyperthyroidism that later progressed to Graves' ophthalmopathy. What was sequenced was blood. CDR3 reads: CSARGGGPDTQYF. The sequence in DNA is TGCAGTGCTAGAGGGGGGGGGCCAGATACGCAGTATTTT.